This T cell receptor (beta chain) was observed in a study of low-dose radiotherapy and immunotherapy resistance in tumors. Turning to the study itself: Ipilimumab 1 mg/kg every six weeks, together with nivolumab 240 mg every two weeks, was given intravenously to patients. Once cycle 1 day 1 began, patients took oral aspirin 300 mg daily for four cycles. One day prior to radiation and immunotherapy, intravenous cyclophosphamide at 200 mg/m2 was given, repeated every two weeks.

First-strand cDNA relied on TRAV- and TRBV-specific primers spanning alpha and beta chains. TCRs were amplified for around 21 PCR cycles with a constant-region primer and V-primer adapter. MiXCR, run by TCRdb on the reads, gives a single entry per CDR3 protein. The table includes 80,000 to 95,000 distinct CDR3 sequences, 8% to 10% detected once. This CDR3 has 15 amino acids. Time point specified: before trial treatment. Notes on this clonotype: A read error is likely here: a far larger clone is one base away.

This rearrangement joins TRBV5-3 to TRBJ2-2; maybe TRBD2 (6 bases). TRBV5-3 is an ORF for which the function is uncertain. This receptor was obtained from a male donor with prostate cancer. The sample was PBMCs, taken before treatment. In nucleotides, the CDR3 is TGTGCCAGCAGCTTGGAGGGGCCAGGAACCGGGGAGCTGTTTTTT. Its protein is CASSLEGPGTGELFF.